These 14 T cell receptor beta chains were all obtained from the same sample, sequenced in a study of beta chain features in type 1 diabetes. Expressed TCRB transcripts were sequenced because the entire RNA isolate underwent reverse transcription. The method was immunoSEQ multiplex PCR; TCRdb's version includes in-frame clones alone and lacks a portion of them. This sample carries 15,000 to 18,000 clones, roughly 44% of them seen once, and the ten largest clones take around 0.53%. The specimen sequenced was stem cell memory CD4+ T cells from blood. The receptors come from a woman in her thirties or forties in good health.

The gene calls are TRBV5-8 and TRBJ2-3; 7 bases are a match to TRBD1. Germline assignment: CDR1 SGHTS and CDR2 YDEGEE. The CDR3 covers 13 residues. The V gene end was trimmed by 5 bases and the J gene end by 5 bases; junction bases not matched to a gene: 5. CDR3 in DNA: TGTGCCAGCAGTCCGACAGGGTTAGATACGCAGTATTTT. Its translation: CASSPTGLDTQYF.

The chain joins TRBV12-5 to TRBJ2-7; D remains unclear. The V gene lost 0 bases and the J gene lost 5 bases, with 5 bases spanning the gap. CDR3 length: 12 residues. Germline V gene lookup returns CDR1 LGHNT and CDR2 FRNRAP. CDR3 sequence: CASGLVLDEQYF. The CDR3 bases are TGTGCTAGTGGTTTGGTACTTGACGAGCAGTACTTC.

V usage is TRBV7-2 and J usage is TRBJ2-1; D remains unclear. The CDR3 has 12 amino acids. The V gene's germline CDR1 is SGHTA and CDR2 FQGNSA. Deletions cut 3 bases from V and 8 bases from J, with 8 bases between. The CDR3 region has the DNA TGTGCCAGCAGCTTGGCCCTCGATGAGCAGTTCTTC. The encoded protein is CASSLALDEQFF. The variable domain in full, completed from reference TRBV7-2 and TRBJ2-1, reads GAGVSQSPSNKVTEKGKDVELRCDPISGHTALYWYRQSLGQGLEFLIYFQGNSAPDKSGLPSDRFSAERTGGSVSTLTIQRTQQEDSAVYLCASSLALDEQFFGPGTRLTVL.

The chain carries TRBV11-2 and TRBJ1-2, with D possibly being TRBD1 (5 bases). The CDR3 covers 17 residues. CDR1 is SGHAT and CDR2 is FQNNGV in the germline V gene. V lost 4 bases, J lost 2 bases, and 20 bases lay in between. This chain's CDR3 is CASSSFRTTDPNYGYTF. The CDR3, as DNA: TGTGCCAGCAGCTCCTTCCGAACGACAGACCCAAACTATGGCTACACCTTC.

Only a few counts were recorded for this clone. The gene calls are TRBV7-2 and TRBJ1-3; 7 bases are shared with TRBD1. This CDR3 contains 16 residues. CDR1 and CDR2 (germline): SGHTA, FQGNSA. The V segment lost 4 bases and the J segment 1 base; nucleotides outside the gene matches: 7. The CDR3 loop reads CASSSLDRVSGNTIYF. The CDR3 coding sequence is TGTGCCAGCAGCTCACTCGACAGGGTGTCTGGAAACACCATATATTTT.

The chain links TRBV5-1 to TRBJ2-1, with a tentative D call TRBD2 (6 bases). CDR1 and CDR2 (germline): SGHRS, YFSETQ. V was cut by 4 bases and J by 0 bases, with 11 bases left in between. This CDR3 comprises 15 residues. The chain's CDR3 is CASSPAGFSYNEQFF. DNA for the CDR3: TGCGCCAGCAGCCCCGCGGGGTTCTCCTACAATGAGCAGTTCTTC.

V is TRBV6-1 and J is TRBJ1-5; 9 nucleotides match TRBD1. The CDR3 runs 15 residues. Trimming removed 8 bases from V and 6 bases from J; junction bases left unmatched: 11. Looked up from germline, CDR1 is MNHNS and CDR2 is SASEGT. The CDR3 is CASLSGTGGGQPQHF. CDR3 bases: TGTGCCAGCCTTTCCGGAACAGGGGGCGGTCAGCCCCAGCATTTT.

The V gene is TRBV19, the J gene TRBJ1-3; D is unresolved. Germline CDR1 is LNHDA and CDR2 is SQIVND (reference sequence). V was pared by 5 bases and J by 0 bases, with 8 bases between. CDR3 length: 14 amino acids. The CDR3: CASSRGYSGNTIYF. The CDR3 DNA reads as TGTGCCAGTAGTCGCGGGTACTCTGGAAACACCATATATTTT.

This clone has only a few counts. The CDR3 is CASEGQGYQPQHF. DNA of the CDR3: TGTGCCAGTGAAGGACAGGGTTACCAGCCCCAGCATTTT. The V and J genes are TRBV19 and TRBJ1-5; 8 bases align to TRBD1. CDR3 size: 13 residues. Per germline, CDR1 LNHDA and CDR2 SQIVND (reference sequence). V dropped 8 bases and J dropped 7; count of bases not matched to a gene: 7.

The chain joins TRBV6-5 to TRBJ2-7; TRBD1 aligns across 8 bases. Trimming at V came to 7 bases and at J to 4 bases, leaving 9 bases not matched to a gene. Per the germline V gene, CDR1 is MNHEY and CDR2 is SVGAGI. The CDR3 spans 14 residues. CDR3 loop: CASNNGQGSYEQYF. CDR3 coding DNA: TGTGCCAGCAATAACGGACAGGGTTCGTACGAGCAGTACTTC.

The chain combines TRBV15 with TRBJ2-1; 11 positions agree with TRBD2. Germline trimming cut 1 base from V and 5 bases from J; bases unmatched to any gene: 7. This CDR3 contains 17 residues. Germline CDR1 LNHNV, CDR2 YYDKDF (reference sequence). The CDR3 loop is CATSRALTSGGNNEQFF. The DNA of the CDR3 is TGTGCCACCAGCAGAGCCCTCACTAGCGGGGGTAACAATGAGCAGTTCTTC.

V usage is TRBV6-6 and J usage is TRBJ1-5; D gene unclear. The CDR3 runs 15 residues. The germline V and J ends were trimmed by 0 bases and 1 base, with 7 bases remaining between them. Germline loops: CDR1 MNHNY, CDR2 SVGAGI (reference sequence). The CDR3 nucleotides are TGTGCCAGCAGTTACTCGACTGCCAGCAATCAGCCCCAGCATTTT. It encodes CASSYSTASNQPQHF.

This clone was seen once. The chain uses TRBV9 and TRBJ1-3; possibly TRBD1 for D (5 bases). Germline CDR1 SGDLS, CDR2 YYNGEE. The length of the CDR3 is 15 residues. V was trimmed by 0 bases and J by 2 bases, leaving 9 bases between them. The CDR3 nucleotides read TGTGCCAGCAGCGTAGCTGGGGCAGCTGGAAACACCATATATTTT. Protein sequence: CASSVAGAAGNTIYF.

This clone was detected only a few times. This chain connects TRBV7-9 to TRBJ2-5; 9 bases match TRBD1. This CDR3 has 11 residues. Trimming cost V 5 bases and J 10 bases; bases outside gene matches: 2. Germline V lookup: CDR1 SEHNR, CDR2 FQNEAQ (reference sequence). The CDR3 loop reads CASSPGQGQYF. In DNA form, the CDR3 reads TGTGCCAGCAGCCCGGGACAGGGCCAGTACTTC.